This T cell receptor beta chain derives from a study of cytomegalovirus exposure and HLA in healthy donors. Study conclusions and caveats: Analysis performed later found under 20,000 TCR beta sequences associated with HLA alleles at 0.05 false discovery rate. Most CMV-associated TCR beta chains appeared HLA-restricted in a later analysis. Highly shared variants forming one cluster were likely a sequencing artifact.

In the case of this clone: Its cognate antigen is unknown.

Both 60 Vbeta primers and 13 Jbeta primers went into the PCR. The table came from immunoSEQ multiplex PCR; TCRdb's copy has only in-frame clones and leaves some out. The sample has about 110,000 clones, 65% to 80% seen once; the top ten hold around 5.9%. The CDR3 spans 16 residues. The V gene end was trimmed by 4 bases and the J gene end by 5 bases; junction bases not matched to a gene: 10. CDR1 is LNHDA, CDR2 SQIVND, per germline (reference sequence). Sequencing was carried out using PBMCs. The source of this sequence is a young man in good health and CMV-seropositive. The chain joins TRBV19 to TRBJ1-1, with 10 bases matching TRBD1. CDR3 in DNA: TGTGCCAGTAGTAAAGGGACAGGGGTCTTAAGGACTGAAGCTTTCTTT. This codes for CASSKGTGVLRTEAFF.